These 15 T cell receptor beta chains originate from one sample sequenced in a study of blood T cell repertoires in COVID-19. Produced via immunoSEQ multiplex PCR; TCRdb's table is partial and in-frame only. This table has 70,000 to 90,000 clones, 60% to 85% appearing once. Sequencing input: peripheral blood. The receptors come from a human donor in a cohort sampled during active COVID-19.

The chain is built from TRBV14 and TRBJ2-1; 7 nucleotides agree with TRBD2. There are 16 residues in the CDR3. Germline CDR1 is SGHDN and CDR2 is FVKESK. Unmatched junction bases numbered 8, after V lost 3 bases and J lost 3 bases. DNA of the CDR3: TGTGCCAGCAGCCACCTCGGGCGGGGGATCTACAATGAGCAGTTCTTC. It encodes CASSHLGRGIYNEQFF.

The V gene is TRBV19, the J gene TRBJ1-2, with 9 bases fitting TRBD1. The CDR3 spans 15 residues. Looked up from germline, CDR1 is LNHDA and CDR2 is SQIVND (reference sequence). The ends lost 9 bases at V and 5 bases at J; junction bases unmatched: 13. In DNA form, the CDR3 reads TGTGCCAGCACACCCTCTAAGGGACAGGGTTATGGCTACACCTTC. Protein: CASTPSKGQGYGYTF.

This clone has just one count. V gene TRBV19 combines with J gene TRBJ1-2; 9 bases map to TRBD1. V lost 5 bases to trimming and J lost 8 bases; unmatched junction nucleotides: 9. This CDR3 spans 14 amino acids. The germline V gene encodes CDR1 LNHDA and CDR2 SQIVND (reference sequence). The CDR3 here is CASSVTGGMGGYTF. In DNA form, the CDR3 reads TGTGCCAGTAGTGTGACAGGGGGAATGGGGGGCTACACCTTC.

The V call is TRBV10-3, the J call TRBJ2-3; D may be TRBD1 (5 bases). The V gene lost 4 bases and the J gene lost 5 bases, with 22 bases spanning the gap. CDR1 and CDR2 (germline): ENHRY, SYGVKD. This CDR3 region has 17 residues. CDR3 coding DNA: TGTGCCATCAGTGCTTTCAGGACATCCGAAAGAGGAGATACGCAGTATTTT. Translation gives CAISAFRTSERGDTQYF.

The chain recombines TRBV19 with TRBJ2-1, with 10 bases identical to TRBD1. V gave up 6 bases and J gave up 7 bases; unmatched junction bases: 3. The CDR3 covers 13 residues. Germline assignment: CDR1 LNHDA and CDR2 SQIVND (reference sequence). The DNA of the CDR3 is TGTGCCAGTAGAGGGACAGGGGTGAATGAGCAGTTCTTC. Encoded protein: CASRGTGVNEQFF. The complete variable domain, with remaining parts taken from reference TRBV19 and TRBJ2-1, reads DGGITQSPKYLFRKEGQNVTLSCEQNLNHDAMYWYRQDPGQGLRLIYYSQIVNDFQKGDIAEGYSVSREKKESFPLTVTSAQKNPTAFYLCASRGTGVNEQFFGPGTRLTVL.

The chain has TRBV3-1 (or the pseudogene TRBV3-2) and TRBJ2-2; TRBD2 aligns across 15 bases. The ends lost 4 bases at V and 5 bases at J; junction bases unmatched: 2. This CDR3 has 16 residues. Germline lookup yields CDR1 LGHDT and CDR2 YNNKEL (reference sequence). The CDR3 here is CASSRGLAGGTGELFF. The CDR3 region has the DNA TGTGCCAGCAGCCGGGGACTAGCGGGAGGAACCGGGGAGCTGTTTTTT.

V usage is TRBV30 and J usage is TRBJ2-4; no definite D call. CDR1 GTSNPN and CDR2 SVGIG come from the germline V gene (reference sequence). The CDR3 runs 15 residues. Trimming cost V 0 bases and J 2 bases, with 11 bases left between them. The CDR3 reads CAWSVRQQPKNIQYF. The CDR3 bases are TGTGCCTGGAGTGTACGGCAACAGCCCAAAAACATTCAGTACTTC.

The chain recombines TRBV6-5 with TRBJ2-2; D possibly corresponds to TRBD1 (6 bases). The V end was cut by 0 bases, the J end by 4 bases, with 12 bases between. The CDR3 extends over 16 amino acids. Germline CDR1 MNHEY, CDR2 SVGAGI. As DNA, the CDR3 is TGTGCCAGCAGTTACTCTCCACAGGGAATCACCGGGGAGCTGTTTTTT. Protein product: CASSYSPQGITGELFF.

The chain couples TRBV19 to TRBJ1-6; D gene ambiguous. The germline V gene encodes CDR1 LNHDA and CDR2 SQIVND (reference sequence). CDR3 length equals 17 residues. V lost 7 bases and J lost 1, with 17 bases in between. The CDR3 DNA is TGTGCCAGTAAAAAGTCGGCCACGGGATCCTATAATTCACCCCTCCACTTT. Amino acid sequence: CASKKSATGSYNSPLHF.

V is TRBV27 and J is TRBJ2-1, with 7 bases matching TRBD2. CDR1 MNHEY and CDR2 SMNVEV come from the germline V gene (reference sequence). Trimming cost V 7 bases and J 0 bases; bases outside gene matches: 9. CDR3 size: 16 residues. The CDR3 region has the DNA TGTGCCAGCACTGAATCGGGCGGGAGCTCCTACAATGAGCAGTTCTTC. It translates to CASTESGGSSYNEQFF.

This clone has only a few counts. The J gene is TRBJ2-1, the V gene TRBV4-3; 9 bases fit TRBD2. V trimming: 3 bases; J trimming: 8 bases; junction bases outside the gene matches: 5. Germline-derived CDR1 and CDR2 are LGHNA and YSLEER. The CDR3 has 14 amino acids. In nucleotides, the CDR3 is TGCGCCAGCAGCCATTGGCGGGAGGGCCATGAGCAGTTCTTC. Translation: CASSHWREGHEQFF.

In DNA form, the CDR3 reads TGTGCCAGTCGCCCAGGGTCTAACTATGGCTACACCTTC. As protein: CASRPGSNYGYTF. The chain couples TRBV19 to TRBJ1-2; possibly TRBD1 for D (5 bases). The CDR3 spans 13 residues. Germline loops: CDR1 LNHDA, CDR2 SQIVND (reference sequence). V lost 8 bases and J lost 0, with 10 bases in between.

This clone was observed many times. The chain employs TRBV4-1 and TRBJ2-5; D is undetermined. Trimming stripped 1 base from V and 2 bases from J, with 8 bases between. Germline loops: CDR1 MGHRA, CDR2 YSYEKL. This CDR3 has 14 residues. The CDR3 DNA reads TGCGCCAGCAGCCAAGTGTACAGTCAAGAGACCCAGTACTTC. As protein: CASSQVYSQETQYF.

This sequence joins TRBV5-1 and TRBJ1-4; 11 bases match TRBD1. V trimming: 7 bases; J trimming: 7 bases; junction bases outside the gene matches: 0. Germline loops: CDR1 SGHRS, CDR2 YFSETQ. The CDR3 has 12 amino acids. CDR3 DNA sequence: TGCGCCAGCGGGACAGGGGGTGAAAAACTGTTTTTT. Its translation: CASGTGGEKLFF.

The V and J genes are TRBV18 and TRBJ2-3, with D uncertain. CDR3 length: 13 amino acids. Germline CDR1 is KGHSH and CDR2 is LQKENI. The V gene lost 4 bases and the J gene lost 3 bases, with 8 bases spanning the gap. Written as DNA, the CDR3 is TGTGCCAGCTCACAGGAGTTAACAGATACGCAGTATTTT. The encoded protein is CASSQELTDTQYF. The whole variable domain, remainder taken from reference TRBV18 and TRBJ2-3, is NAGVMQNPRHLVRRRGQEARLRCSPMKGHSHVYWYRQLPEEGLKFMVYLQKENIIDESGMPKERFSAEFPKEGPSILRIQQVVRGDSAAYFCASSQELTDTQYFGPGTRLTVL.